These 25 T cell receptor beta chains originate from one sample sequenced in a study of CD8 T cells in Susac syndrome. It was with random hexamers that 0.5 to 1 ug RNA was reverse transcribed. TCRdb redid the calling of the immunoSEQ multiplex PCR reads with MiXCR, one entry per CDR3 protein. The table includes fewer than 150,000 distinct CDR3 sequences, 85% to 95% detected once. Sequencing was carried out using CD8+ T cells from PBMCs. The source of these receptors is a human donor in good health.

This rearrangement joins TRBV15 to TRBJ1-2; 7 positions agree with TRBD1. Trimming took 2 bases from V and 3 from J; bases not matched to a gene: 9. CDR1 is LNHNV, CDR2 YYDKDF, per germline (reference sequence). This CDR3 has 16 residues. The chain's CDR3 is CATSRPKQGLDYGYTF. CDR3 sequence (DNA): TGTGCCACCAGCAGACCTAAACAGGGGCTCGACTATGGCTACACCTTC.

This clonotype is a singleton in its sample. The J gene is TRBJ2-1, the V gene TRBV4-3; 7 positions agree with TRBD2. The CDR3 runs 14 residues. Germline V gene lookup returns CDR1 LGHNA and CDR2 YSLEER. J lost 5 bases, V lost 4 bases, and 5 bases had no gene match. The CDR3 DNA sequence: TGCGCCAGCAGCCGAGGCCTAGCGGACAATGAGCAGTTCTTC. It specifies CASSRGLADNEQFF.

This chain connects TRBV7-2 to TRBJ2-1; D is unclear. This CDR3 contains 12 residues. Germline V gene sequence: CDR1 SGHTA, CDR2 FQGNSA. The germline V and J ends were trimmed by 11 bases and 9 bases, with 17 bases remaining between them. Here the CDR3 reads CAGFSEHGEQFF. The CDR3 region has the DNA TGTGCCGGTTTTTCGGAGCACGGTGAGCAGTTCTTC.

The J gene is TRBJ2-1, the V gene TRBV7-9; 8 nucleotides agree with TRBD1. This CDR3 spans 15 amino acids. After removal of 4 bases from V and 7 bases from J, the junction contained 9 bases not matched to a gene. Per germline, CDR1 SEHNR and CDR2 FQNEAQ (reference sequence). The CDR3: CASSSRTGNRNEQFF. The DNA of the CDR3 is TGTGCCAGCAGCTCCCGGACAGGGAATAGAAATGAGCAGTTCTTC.

The chain couples TRBV5-4 to TRBJ1-5; 8 bases fit TRBD1. The CDR3 sequence is 16 residues long. The V gene end was trimmed by 0 bases and the J gene end by 3 bases; junction bases not matched to a gene: 5. Germline V lookup: CDR1 SGHNT, CDR2 YYREEE (reference sequence). CDR3 DNA: TGTGCCAGCAGCTTGGCGGACAGGGTCGTCAATCAGCCCCAGCATTTT. It yields the protein CASSLADRVVNQPQHF.

This chain uses TRBV6-2 or TRBV6-3 with TRBJ1-1, with unresolved D. The CDR3 runs 12 residues. Germline CDR1 MNHEY, CDR2 SVGEGT. The V gene lost 4 bases and the J gene lost 7 bases, with 10 bases spanning the gap. CDR3 amino acids: CASSFSSLEAFF. In nucleotides, the CDR3 is TGTGCCAGCAGTTTTTCGAGCCTTGAAGCTTTCTTT.

The V call is TRBV25-1, the J call TRBJ2-3; D gene uncertain. This CDR3 comprises 13 residues. Trimming pared 3 bases from V and 2 bases from J, leaving 6 bases between. CDR1 and CDR2 from the germline V gene are MGHDK and SYGVNS. CDR3 nucleotides: TGTGCCAGCAGTGACCAGAACACAGATACGCAGTATTTT. Amino acids: CASSDQNTDTQYF.

V gene TRBV7-9 combines with J gene TRBJ2-2; D uncertain. CDR3 length equals 15 residues. The V end lost 1 base, the J end lost 0 bases, and 6 bases lay between the germline ends. From germline, CDR1 is SEHNR and CDR2 FQNEAQ (reference sequence). The CDR3: CASSLVLANTGELFF. The DNA for the CDR3 is TGTGCCAGCAGCTTAGTTCTAGCGAACACCGGGGAGCTGTTTTTT. Supplemented by reference TRBV7-9 and TRBJ2-2, the full variable domain reads DTGVSQNPRHKITKRGQNVTFRCDPISEHNRLYWYRQTLGQGPEFLTYFQNEAQLEKSRLLSDRFSAERPKGSFSTLEIQRTEQGDSAMYLCASSLVLANTGELFFGEGSRLTVL.

The chain couples TRBV19 to TRBJ1-5; D not certain. The length of the CDR3 is 15 residues. V lost 4 bases to trimming and J lost 0 bases, with 10 bases between them. Germline V lookup: CDR1 LNHDA, CDR2 SQIVND (reference sequence). CDR3 sequence: CASSTYRDSNQPQHF. Here the CDR3 DNA reads TGTGCCAGTAGTACTTACCGGGATAGCAATCAGCCCCAGCATTTT.

This chain connects TRBV2 to TRBJ2-7, with D unclear. Germline V lookup: CDR1 SNHLY, CDR2 FYNNEI. There are 11 residues in the CDR3. Trimming removed 7 bases from V and 0 bases from J, with 4 bases in between. CDR3 sequence: CASIDSYEQYF. CDR3 DNA: TGTGCCAGCATCGACTCCTACGAGCAGTACTTC.

The J gene is TRBJ2-1, the V gene TRBV4-3; no clear D gene. V was trimmed by 1 base and J by 2 bases, leaving 15 bases between them. This CDR3 contains 17 residues. In germline, CDR1 is LGHNA, CDR2 YSLEER. Written as DNA, the CDR3 is TGCGCCAGCAGCCAAGTTTTACACAACTTTCCCTACAATGAGCAGTTCTTC. This sequence encodes CASSQVLHNFPYNEQFF.

As DNA, the CDR3 is TGTGCCAGCAGCGGGACACGTGCTCGCTACAATGAGCAGTTCTTC. Its protein product is CASSGTRARYNEQFF. The chain couples TRBV7-9 to TRBJ2-1; a possible D gene is TRBD1 (6 bases). This CDR3 spans 15 amino acids. V shed 5 bases and J shed 3 bases, with 14 bases lying between them. CDR1 and CDR2 (germline): SEHNR, FQNEAQ (reference sequence).

V and J are TRBV6-5 and TRBJ1-5; D is perhaps TRBD1 (5 bases). V was clipped by 4 bases and J by 6 bases, with 16 bases between them. The germline gives CDR1 MNHEY, CDR2 SVGAGI. The CDR3 has 15 amino acids. CDR3 residues: CASSLGPWAVQPQHF. CDR3 DNA: TGTGCCAGCAGTTTGGGGCCCTGGGCTGTTCAGCCCCAGCATTTT.

This clonotype appeared a few times. The rearrangement joins TRBV12-3 or TRBV12-4 to TRBJ2-7, with 11 bases aligning to TRBD2. The CDR3 contains 14 residues. Losses at the gene ends were 1 base for V and 4 bases for J; bases not matched to a gene: 0. The CDR3 nucleotides read TGTGCCAGCAGTTTAGGGACTAGCGGGTACGAGCAGTACTTC. It encodes CASSLGTSGYEQYF.

The J gene is TRBJ1-5, the V gene TRBV28; 8 positions match TRBD1. The V gene end was trimmed by 5 bases and the J gene end by 3 bases; junction bases not matched to a gene: 6. The CDR3 is 15 residues long. Germline V gives CDR1 MDHEN, CDR2 SYDVKM. The CDR3 loop reads CASSQDRGINQPQHF. The CDR3 DNA reads as TGTGCCAGCAGTCAAGACAGGGGAATCAATCAGCCCCAGCATTTT.

The chain combines TRBV28 with TRBJ2-1; D is perhaps TRBD2 (7 bases). Germline-derived CDR1 and CDR2 are MDHEN and SYDVKM. The CDR3 is made up of 16 amino acids. V lost 5 bases, J lost 8 bases, and 22 bases lay in between. The CDR3 nucleotides read TGTGCCAGCAGTCTTCCCTCGGGGGGCGCGGACGATGAGCAGTTCTTC. Protein sequence: CASSLPSGGADDEQFF.

The chain recombines TRBV4-3 with TRBJ1-1; tentatively, D is TRBD1 (6 bases). This CDR3 comprises 15 residues. V was clipped by 6 bases and J by 1 base, with 15 bases between them. Germline V gives CDR1 LGHNA, CDR2 YSLEER. The CDR3 bases are TGCGCCAGCAGACCGACTACAGGGACGAACACTGAAGCTTTCTTT. Its translation is CASRPTTGTNTEAFF.

The chain couples TRBV29-1 to TRBJ2-5, with 7 bases that match TRBD1. V shed 7 bases, J shed 5 bases, and the junction held 7 bases outside the gene matches. Germline V gives CDR1 SQVTM, CDR2 ANQGSEA. The CDR3 is 12 amino acids. CDR3 sequence (DNA): TGCAGCGCGGTGACAGGGTCGGAGACCCAGTACTTC. Translation gives CSAVTGSETQYF. The variable domain in full, completed from reference TRBV29-1 and TRBJ2-5, reads SAVISQKPSRDICQRGTSLTIQCQVDSQVTMMFWYRQQPGQSLTLIATANQGSEATYESGFVIDKFPISRPNLTFSTLTVSNMSPEDSSIYLCSAVTGSETQYFGPGTRLLVL.

The V gene is TRBV3-1, the J gene TRBJ2-7; tentative D call: TRBD2 (5 bases). V dropped 0 bases and J dropped 3 bases, with 18 bases sitting between them. The CDR3 is 17 residues long. The germline V gene has CDR1 LGHDT and CDR2 YNNKEL (reference sequence). The DNA for the CDR3 is TGTGCCAGCAGCCAAGATCCCCGGTTAGCGACCAACTACGAGCAGTACTTC. It codes for CASSQDPRLATNYEQYF.

This chain joins TRBV30 and TRBJ1-1; no clear D gene. Germline loops: CDR1 GTSNPN, CDR2 SVGIG (reference sequence). This CDR3 is 14 amino acids long. Trimming shortened V by 3 bases and J by 3 bases, and 14 bases separated the two germline ends. CDR3 amino acids: CAWRVGAGDTEAFF. The CDR3 bases are TGTGCCTGGAGGGTGGGCGCCGGGGACACTGAAGCTTTCTTT.

This sequence joins TRBV7-2 and TRBJ2-5; D unclear. Germline CDR1 is SGHTA and CDR2 is FQGNSA. With 5 bases removed from V and 2 bases from J, the gap between germline ends came to 15 bases. CDR3 length: 15 residues. This CDR3 reads CASSPWAAAQETQYF. CDR3 bases: TGTGCCAGCAGCCCTTGGGCGGCAGCACAAGAGACCCAGTACTTC.

V usage is TRBV7-8 and J usage is TRBJ2-7; no clear D. The length of the CDR3 is 15 residues. In germline, CDR1 is SGHVS, CDR2 FQNEAQ. The V end was cut by 5 bases, the J end by 2 bases, with 16 bases between. CDR3: CASSPQEINPYEQYF. CDR3 DNA sequence: TGTGCCAGCAGCCCCCAGGAGATAAACCCCTACGAGCAGTACTTC.

The chain has TRBV4-3 and TRBJ1-1, with D possibly TRBD1 on 6 matching bases. CDR3 length: 16 amino acids. From germline, CDR1 is LGHNA and CDR2 YSLEER. V was shortened by 0 bases and J by 3 bases, with 14 bases between the two germline ends. CDR3 bases: TGCGCCAGCAGCCAAGATTATGGCAGGGGATACACTGAAGCTTTCTTT. Translation: CASSQDYGRGYTEAFF.

V is TRBV20-1 and J is TRBJ2-7, with a possible D match to TRBD2 (5 bases). The V gene lost 6 bases and the J gene lost 3 bases, with 15 bases spanning the gap. Germline V gives CDR1 DFQATT, CDR2 SNEGSKA (reference sequence). The CDR3 is made up of 13 amino acids. The CDR3 sequence is CSALWGEYYEQYF. The CDR3 DNA reads TGCAGTGCGCTTTGGGGAGAGTACTACGAGCAGTACTTC.

This clonotype was seen just once. The chain joins TRBV11-2 to TRBJ2-7, with 8 bases fitting TRBD1. The CDR3 totals 13 residues. The J segment lost 2 bases and the V segment lost 5 bases, leaving 2 bases of the junction unmatched. Per the germline V gene, CDR1 is SGHAT and CDR2 is FQNNGV. CDR3 in amino acids: CASSPQGAYEQYF. Written as DNA, the CDR3 is TGTGCCAGCAGCCCACAGGGGGCCTACGAGCAGTACTTC.